The 8 T cell receptor beta chains presented below share a single source sample, sequenced in a study of T cell repertoires in cytomegalovirus infection. Using its own MiXCR run on the reads, TCRdb lists one record per CDR3 protein. The sample records some 270,000 distinct CDR3 sequences, around 20% being singletons. These receptors have no known antigen. The input for sequencing was cultured PBMCs, taken from culture after CMV antigen stimulation. The receptor source for this set is a human donor in good health (CMV status not recorded). Some clones in this sample may be carry-over from other donors' samples.

This clonotype was found a few times. V usage is TRBV12-3 or TRBV12-4 and J usage is TRBJ2-5, with 11 nucleotides matching TRBD2. V trimming: 5 bases; J trimming: 1 base; junction bases outside the gene matches: 3. This CDR3 is built from 15 residues. The CDR3 loop reads CASSHLAGGQETQYF. The CDR3 nucleotides are TGTGCCAGCAGTCACCTAGCGGGAGGCCAAGAGACCCAGTACTTC.

The chain couples TRBV6-2 or TRBV6-3 to TRBJ1-5, with D perhaps matching TRBD1 (5 bases). Trimming took 6 bases from V and 3 from J, leaving 15 bases between them. The CDR3 covers 15 residues. Germline CDR1 and CDR2: MNHEY and SVGEGT. The chain's CDR3 is CASRSISQDNQPQHF. For the CDR3, the DNA is TGTGCCAGCAGGTCAATTTCACAGGACAATCAGCCCCAGCATTTT.

This clonotype has a handful of counts. This sequence joins TRBV7-2 and TRBJ1-2, with D possibly being TRBD1 (5 bases). Germline V gene lookup returns CDR1 SGHTA and CDR2 FQGNSA. The V gene lost 5 bases and the J gene lost 2 bases, with 12 bases spanning the gap. The CDR3 extends over 14 amino acids. CDR3 in amino acids: CASSPFGGNYGYTF. CDR3 sequence (DNA): TGTGCCAGCAGCCCCTTTGGGGGAAACTATGGCTACACCTTC.

This clonotype was counted ten times or more. For the CDR3, the DNA is TGTGCCAGCAGCAGGGGGGCTAGCACAGATACGCAGTATTTT. Amino acid sequence: CASSRGASTDTQYF. The V gene is TRBV7-2, the J gene TRBJ2-3, with D perhaps being TRBD1 or TRBD2 (6 bases each). V was trimmed by 5 bases and J by 0 bases, leaving 9 bases between them. The CDR3 has 14 residues. Germline CDR1 reads SGHTA; CDR2 reads FQGNSA.

In its sample, this clonotype was seen a few times. The genes are TRBV9 and TRBJ2-5, with TRBD2 matching 8 bases. Germline lookup yields CDR1 SGDLS and CDR2 YYNGEE. Losses at the gene ends were 4 bases for V and 4 bases for J; bases not matched to a gene: 9. The CDR3 has 15 amino acids. Here the CDR3 reads CASSSRLARGETQYF. DNA of the CDR3: TGTGCCAGCAGCTCGAGACTAGCGCGAGGAGAGACCCAGTACTTC.

The table lists this clonotype with a few counts. J is TRBJ1-5 and V is TRBV2, with D possibly matching TRBD1 (5 bases). The CDR3 totals 14 residues. The ends were cut back, 7 bases at V and 2 bases at J, with 12 bases in the middle. Germline V gene lookup returns CDR1 SNHLY and CDR2 FYNNEI. CDR3 amino acids: CASKWGEGNQPQHF. DNA of the CDR3: TGTGCCAGCAAGTGGGGGGAGGGCAATCAGCCCCAGCATTTT. Full variable domain (missing parts from reference TRBV2 and TRBJ1-5): EPEVTQTPSHQVTQMGQEVILRCVPISNHLYFYWYRQILGQKVEFLVSFYNNEISEKSEIFDDQFSVERPDGSNFTLKIRSTKLEDSAMYFCASKWGEGNQPQHFGDGTRLSIL.

The chain has TRBV25-1 and TRBJ1-1; 9 nucleotides align to TRBD1. Trimming removed 2 bases from V and 3 bases from J; junction bases left unmatched: 4. The length of the CDR3 is 15 residues. Germline V gives CDR1 MGHDK, CDR2 SYGVNS. CDR3 sequence (DNA): TGTGCCAGCAGTGAACAAGGACAGGGGTACACTGAAGCTTTCTTT. Its protein product is CASSEQGQGYTEAFF.

This clonotype was counted many times. This rearrangement joins TRBV4-3 to TRBJ1-5, with D possibly matching TRBD1 (5 bases). V lost 1 base and J lost 4, with 5 bases in between. This CDR3 is 13 amino acids long. From germline, CDR1 is LGHNA and CDR2 YSLEER. This chain's CDR3 is CASSQGQNQPQHF. CDR3 coding DNA: TGCGCCAGCAGCCAAGGACAGAATCAGCCCCAGCATTTT.